What follows are 2 T cell receptor beta chains derived from one specimen sequenced in a study of naive and memory T cell subsets. Amplification of ligated cDNA took four PCR rounds with SP2 and nested alpha and beta constant primers. MiXCR was run by TCRdb on the 5' RACE reads, yielding one entry per CDR3 protein. The repertoire holds some 60,000 distinct CDR3 sequences, with around 7.3% as singletons. A UMI-containing oligonucleotide was joined by 3' ligation to the TCR cDNA template. The origin of the receptors is a female donor in good health.

The table lists this clonotype with a few counts. The chain uses TRBV4-3 and TRBJ2-6; D might be TRBD2 (6 bases). Trimming shortened V by 1 base and J by 0 bases, and 19 bases separated the two germline ends. Germline CDR1 is LGHNA and CDR2 is YSLEER. This CDR3 spans 20 amino acids. Here the CDR3 reads CASSQGLRRGIPSGANVLTF. The CDR3 region has the DNA TGCGCCAGCAGCCAAGGTCTCCGGAGGGGAATCCCCTCTGGGGCCAACGTCCTGACTTTC.

CDR3 loop: CASSFRLRSSYNEQFF. The CDR3 DNA reads as TGTGCCAGCAGCTTTCGCTTAAGGTCCTCCTACAATGAGCAGTTCTTC. The chain links TRBV11-2 to TRBJ2-1, with D hard to call. The CDR3 is 16 residues long. Germline CDR1 is SGHAT and CDR2 is FQNNGV. V was clipped by 3 bases and J by 0 bases, with 12 bases between them.